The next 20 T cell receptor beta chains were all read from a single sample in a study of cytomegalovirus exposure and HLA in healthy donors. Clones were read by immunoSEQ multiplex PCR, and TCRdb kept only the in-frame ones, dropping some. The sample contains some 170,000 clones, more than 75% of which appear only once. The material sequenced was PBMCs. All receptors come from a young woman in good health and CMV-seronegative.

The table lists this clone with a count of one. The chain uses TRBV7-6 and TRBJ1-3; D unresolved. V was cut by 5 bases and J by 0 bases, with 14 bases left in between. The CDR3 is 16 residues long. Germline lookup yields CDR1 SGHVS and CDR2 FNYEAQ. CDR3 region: CASSLATDDSGNTIYF. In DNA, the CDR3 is TGTGCCAGCAGCCTCGCTACTGATGACTCTGGAAACACCATATATTTT.

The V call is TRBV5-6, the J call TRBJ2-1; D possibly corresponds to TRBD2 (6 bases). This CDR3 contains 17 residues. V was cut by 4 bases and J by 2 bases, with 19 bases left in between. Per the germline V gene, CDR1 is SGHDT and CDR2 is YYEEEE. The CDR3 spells CASSMKIGTFTYNEQFF. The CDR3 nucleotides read TGTGCCAGCAGCATGAAAATCGGGACTTTTACCTACAATGAGCAGTTCTTC.

The CDR3 is CASSRGSPTTNEKLFF. Written as DNA, the CDR3 is TGTGCCAGCAGCAGGGGTTCGCCAACAACTAATGAAAAACTGTTTTTT. The V call is TRBV6-6, the J call TRBJ1-4, with TRBD1 as a possible D gene (6 bases). V lost 6 bases and J lost 0, with 14 bases in between. The germline V gene encodes CDR1 MNHNY and CDR2 SVGAGI (reference sequence). The CDR3 consists of 16 residues.

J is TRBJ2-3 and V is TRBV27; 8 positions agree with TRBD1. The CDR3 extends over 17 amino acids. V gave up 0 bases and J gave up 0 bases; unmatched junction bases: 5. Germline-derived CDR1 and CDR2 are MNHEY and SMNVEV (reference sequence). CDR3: CASSLSLTGGSTDTQYF. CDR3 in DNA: TGTGCCAGCAGTTTATCTCTAACAGGGGGGAGCACAGATACGCAGTATTTT.

CDR3 loop: CASFPTSGGGSSYEQYF. The CDR3, as DNA: TGTGCCAGCTTCCCGACTAGCGGGGGGGGAAGCTCCTACGAGCAGTACTTC. This rearrangement joins TRBV27 to TRBJ2-7; TRBD2 matches 14 bases. The V gene's germline CDR1 is MNHEY and CDR2 SMNVEV (reference sequence). V shed 8 bases, J shed 0 bases, and the junction held 9 bases outside the gene matches. There are 17 residues in the CDR3.

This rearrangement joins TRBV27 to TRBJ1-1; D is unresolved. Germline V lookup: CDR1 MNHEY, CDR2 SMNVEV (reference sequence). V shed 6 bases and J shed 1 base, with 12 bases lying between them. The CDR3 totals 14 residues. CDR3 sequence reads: CASRNKKWNTEAFF. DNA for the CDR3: TGTGCCAGCAGAAACAAGAAATGGAACACTGAAGCTTTCTTT.

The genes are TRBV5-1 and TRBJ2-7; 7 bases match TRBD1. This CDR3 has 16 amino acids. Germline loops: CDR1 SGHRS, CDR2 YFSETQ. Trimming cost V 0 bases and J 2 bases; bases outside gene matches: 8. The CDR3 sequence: CASSLGFGTETYEQYF. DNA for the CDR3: TGCGCCAGCAGCTTGGGGTTTGGGACAGAGACCTACGAGCAGTACTTC.

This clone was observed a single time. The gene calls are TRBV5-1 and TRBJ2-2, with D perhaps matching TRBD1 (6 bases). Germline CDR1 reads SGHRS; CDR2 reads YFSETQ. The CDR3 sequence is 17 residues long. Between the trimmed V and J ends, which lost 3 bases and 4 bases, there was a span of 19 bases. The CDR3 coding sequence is TGCGCCAGCAGCTACCGGACACTCCGAGGGGGCACCGGGGAGCTGTTTTTT. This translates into CASSYRTLRGGTGELFF.

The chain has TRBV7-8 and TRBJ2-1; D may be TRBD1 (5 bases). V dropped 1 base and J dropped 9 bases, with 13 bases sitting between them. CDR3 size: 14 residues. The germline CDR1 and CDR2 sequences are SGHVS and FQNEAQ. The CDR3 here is CASSLVAGRTEQFF. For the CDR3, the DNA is TGTGCCAGCAGCTTAGTGGCAGGGCGGACTGAGCAGTTCTTC.

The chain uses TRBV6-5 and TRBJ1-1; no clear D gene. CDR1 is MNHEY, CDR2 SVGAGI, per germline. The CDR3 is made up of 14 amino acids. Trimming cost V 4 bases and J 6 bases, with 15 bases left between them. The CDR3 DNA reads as TGTGCCAGCAGTTCGTTCGTGGGAGATCCTGAAGCTTTCTTT. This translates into CASSSFVGDPEAFF.

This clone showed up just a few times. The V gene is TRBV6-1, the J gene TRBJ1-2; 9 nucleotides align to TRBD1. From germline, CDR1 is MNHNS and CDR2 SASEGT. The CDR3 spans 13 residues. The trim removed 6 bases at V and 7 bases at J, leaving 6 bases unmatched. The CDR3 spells CASSGTGQAGYTF. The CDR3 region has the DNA TGTGCCAGCAGCGGGACAGGGCAAGCTGGCTACACCTTC.

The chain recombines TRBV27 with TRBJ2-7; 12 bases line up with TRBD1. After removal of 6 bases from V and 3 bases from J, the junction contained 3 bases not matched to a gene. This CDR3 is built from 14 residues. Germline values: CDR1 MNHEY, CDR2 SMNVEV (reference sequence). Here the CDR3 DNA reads TGTGCCAGCAGGGGGACAGGGGGCGTCTACGAGCAGTACTTC. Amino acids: CASRGTGGVYEQYF.

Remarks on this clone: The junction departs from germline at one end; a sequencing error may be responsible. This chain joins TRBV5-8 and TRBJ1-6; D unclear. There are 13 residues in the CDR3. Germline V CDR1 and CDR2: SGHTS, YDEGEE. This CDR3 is CASRGAYNSSLHF. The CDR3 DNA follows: TGTGCCAGCAGGGGAGCATATAATTCATCCCTCCACTTT.

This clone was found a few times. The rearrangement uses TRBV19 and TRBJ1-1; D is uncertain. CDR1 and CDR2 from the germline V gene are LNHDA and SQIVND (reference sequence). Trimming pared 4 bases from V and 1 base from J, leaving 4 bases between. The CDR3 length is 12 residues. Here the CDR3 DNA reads TGTGCCAGTAGTACGGGGAACACTGAAGCTTTCTTT. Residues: CASSTGNTEAFF.

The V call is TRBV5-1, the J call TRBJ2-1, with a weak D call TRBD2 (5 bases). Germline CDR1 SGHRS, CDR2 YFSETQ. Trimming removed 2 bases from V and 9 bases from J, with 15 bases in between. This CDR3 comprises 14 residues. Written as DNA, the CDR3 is TGCGCCAGCAGCTTTGACTCGTCCGGAGGTGAGCAGTTCTTC. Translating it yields CASSFDSSGGEQFF.

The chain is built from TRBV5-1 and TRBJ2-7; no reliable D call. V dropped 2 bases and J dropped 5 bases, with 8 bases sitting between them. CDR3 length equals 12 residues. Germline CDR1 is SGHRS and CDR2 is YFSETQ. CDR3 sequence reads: CASSFPSDEQYF. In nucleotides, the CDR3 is TGCGCCAGCAGCTTCCCCTCTGACGAGCAGTACTTC.

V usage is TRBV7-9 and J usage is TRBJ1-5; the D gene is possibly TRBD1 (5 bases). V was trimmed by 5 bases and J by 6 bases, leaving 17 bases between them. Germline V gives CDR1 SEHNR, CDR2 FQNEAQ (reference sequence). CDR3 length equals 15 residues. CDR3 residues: CASSPWGEGTQPQHF. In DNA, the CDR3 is TGTGCCAGCAGCCCGTGGGGGGAGGGGACTCAGCCCCAGCATTTT.

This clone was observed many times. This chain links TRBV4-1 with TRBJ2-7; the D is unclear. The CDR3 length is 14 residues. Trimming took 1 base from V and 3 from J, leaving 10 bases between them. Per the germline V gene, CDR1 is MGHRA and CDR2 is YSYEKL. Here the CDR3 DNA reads TGCGCCAGCAGCCAAGCGGAACAGAGCTACGAGCAGTACTTC. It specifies CASSQAEQSYEQYF.

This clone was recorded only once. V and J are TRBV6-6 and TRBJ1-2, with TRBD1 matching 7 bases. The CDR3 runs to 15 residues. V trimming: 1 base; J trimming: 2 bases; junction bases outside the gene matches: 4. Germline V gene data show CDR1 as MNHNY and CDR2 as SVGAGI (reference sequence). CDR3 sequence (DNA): TGTGCCAGCAGTTACTACCCGGGACAGAACTATGGCTACACCTTC. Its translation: CASSYYPGQNYGYTF.

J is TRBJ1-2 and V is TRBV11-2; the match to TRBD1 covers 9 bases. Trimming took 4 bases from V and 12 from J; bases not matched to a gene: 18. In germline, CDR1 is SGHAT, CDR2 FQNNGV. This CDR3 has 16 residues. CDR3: CASSSIGTGPFPVHTF. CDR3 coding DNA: TGTGCCAGCAGCTCAATAGGGACAGGGCCCTTCCCGGTCCACACCTTC.